This entry lists 21 T cell receptor beta chains sequenced from one sample in a study of CD8 T cells in Susac syndrome. RNA in amounts of roughly 0.5 to 1 ug was reverse transcribed with random hexamers. TCRdb ran MiXCR on the immunoSEQ multiplex PCR reads and lists one entry per CDR3 protein. Here the sample spans 95,000 to 150,000 distinct CDR3 sequences, over 90% being singletons. The specimen was CD8+ T cells from PBMCs. The receptor set was obtained from a human donor with Susac syndrome.

The genes are TRBV29-1 and TRBJ2-3, with 10 nucleotides matching TRBD1. With 7 bases clipped from V and 3 bases from J, the junction kept 7 bases outside the gene matches. Per germline, CDR1 SQVTM and CDR2 ANQGSEA. CDR3 length: 14 amino acids. CDR3 sequence: CSAAGQGMTDTQYF. For the CDR3, the DNA is TGCAGCGCCGCGGGACAGGGGATGACAGATACGCAGTATTTT.

V usage is TRBV19 and J usage is TRBJ1-3, with no clear D. Trimming cost V 4 bases and J 0 bases, with 10 bases left between them. CDR1 and CDR2 from the germline V gene are LNHDA and SQIVND (reference sequence). The CDR3 totals 15 residues. CDR3 sequence: CASSTDGYSGNTIYF. The DNA for the CDR3 is TGTGCCAGTAGTACAGACGGATACTCTGGAAACACCATATATTTT.

The V call is TRBV15, the J call TRBJ2-5; possibly TRBD1 for D (6 bases). The CDR3 consists of 13 residues. The germline V gene encodes CDR1 LNHNV and CDR2 YYDKDF (reference sequence). V was pared by 5 bases and J by 4 bases, with 11 bases between. This CDR3 is CATSPIRGETQYF. DNA for the CDR3: TGTGCCACCAGCCCTATCAGGGGAGAGACCCAGTACTTC.

The rearrangement uses TRBV24-1 and TRBJ2-3; tentatively, D is TRBD1 or TRBD2 (5 bases each). The CDR3 runs 13 residues. Germline assignment: CDR1 KGHDR and CDR2 SFDVKD. V gave up 3 bases and J gave up 6 bases, with 9 bases separating them. CDR3 DNA: TGTGCCACCAGTGATGTGGGGGATGATACGCAGTATTTT. As protein: CATSDVGDDTQYF.

The CDR3 DNA reads TGCGCCAGCAGCCCCGCCGGGGGCGGGAGCTCCTACGAGCAGTACTTC. Protein: CASSPAGGGSSYEQYF. The chain uses TRBV4-1 and TRBJ2-7, with D perhaps matching TRBD2 (7 bases). The CDR3 has 16 residues. Germline V gives CDR1 MGHRA, CDR2 YSYEKL. Trimming pared 4 bases from V and 0 bases from J, leaving 16 bases between.

The genes are TRBV19 and TRBJ2-7; D gene ambiguous. CDR1 is LNHDA and CDR2 is SQIVND in the germline V gene (reference sequence). CDR3 length equals 15 residues. The V and J ends lost 3 bases and 0 bases respectively, with 12 bases between them. CDR3 in amino acids: CASSIATPSSYEQYF. For the CDR3, the DNA is TGTGCCAGTAGTATCGCCACCCCCTCCTCCTACGAGCAGTACTTC. Full variable domain (missing parts from reference TRBV19 and TRBJ2-7): DGGITQSPKYLFRKEGQNVTLSCEQNLNHDAMYWYRQDPGQGLRLIYYSQIVNDFQKGDIAEGYSVSREKKESFPLTVTSAQKNPTAFYLCASSIATPSSYEQYFGPGTRLTVT.

The chain recombines TRBV7-3 with TRBJ2-7; weak D call: TRBD1 (6 bases). The ends were cut back, 4 bases at V and 7 bases at J, with 11 bases in the middle. The germline V gene encodes CDR1 SGHTA and CDR2 FQGTGA. The CDR3 is 12 amino acids. The CDR3 loop reads CASSSLDREQYF. DNA of the CDR3: TGTGCCAGCAGCTCCCTTGACAGGGAGCAGTACTTC.

This chain connects TRBV19 to TRBJ2-3; D unclear. This CDR3 spans 12 amino acids. V was cut by 1 base and J by 5 bases, with 4 bases left in between. Germline loops: CDR1 LNHDA, CDR2 SQIVND (reference sequence). The CDR3 reads CASSIAEDTQYF. Here the CDR3 DNA reads TGTGCCAGTAGTATAGCCGAAGATACGCAGTATTTT.

The gene calls are TRBV30 and TRBJ2-3, with a weak D call TRBD1 (5 bases). Trimming cost V 0 bases and J 2 bases, with 15 bases left between them. CDR1 is GTSNPN and CDR2 is SVGIG in the germline V gene (reference sequence). CDR3 length: 16 amino acids. The CDR3 nucleotides read TGTGCCTGGAGTGTATGGCAGGGAATAGCCACAGATACGCAGTATTTT. Translated, it gives CAWSVWQGIATDTQYF.

The chain joins TRBV15 to TRBJ2-7, with D perhaps matching TRBD2 (5 bases). The CDR3 is 13 amino acids. V was trimmed by 2 bases and J by 5 bases, leaving 10 bases between them. Germline values: CDR1 LNHNV, CDR2 YYDKDF (reference sequence). The CDR3 DNA is TGTGCCACCAGCAGACGAGGGCTGGACGAGCAGTACTTC. Translated: CATSRRGLDEQYF.

This sequence joins TRBV11-2 and TRBJ2-7; D is tentatively TRBD1 or TRBD2 (5 bases each). There are 15 residues in the CDR3. Trimming cost V 2 bases and J 3 bases, with 14 bases left between them. Germline V CDR1 and CDR2: SGHAT, FQNNGV. CDR3 coding DNA: TGTGCCAGCAGCTTATCCCCCGAGGGGATCTACGAGCAGTACTTC. It yields the protein CASSLSPEGIYEQYF.

This chain joins TRBV7-9 and TRBJ2-1; no clear D gene. The germline V gene has CDR1 SEHNR and CDR2 FQNEAQ (reference sequence). Trimming stripped 2 bases from V and 8 bases from J, with 7 bases between. The CDR3 runs to 12 residues. CDR3 sequence: CASSLLIDEQFF. Here the CDR3 DNA reads TGTGCCAGCAGCTTATTAATAGATGAGCAGTTCTTC.

The V and J genes are TRBV27 and TRBJ2-7, with D uncertain. Trimming took 3 bases from V and 3 from J, leaving 15 bases between them. Looked up from germline, CDR1 is MNHEY and CDR2 is SMNVEV (reference sequence). This CDR3 contains 15 residues. The CDR3 loop is CASSFTGSPGYEQYF. In DNA form, the CDR3 reads TGTGCCAGCAGTTTTACCGGCTCTCCTGGCTACGAGCAGTACTTC.

The chain joins TRBV27 to TRBJ2-7; D is unclear. CDR1 is MNHEY and CDR2 is SMNVEV in the germline V gene (reference sequence). This CDR3 contains 14 residues. V lost 2 bases and J 2 bases, leaving 10 bases between the germline ends. The CDR3 DNA reads as TGTGCCAGCAGTTTAAGTGGGGTGCCCTACGAGCAGTACTTC. Translating it yields CASSLSGVPYEQYF.

The chain carries TRBV10-2 and TRBJ2-7, with D tentatively TRBD2 (5 bases). V dropped 3 bases and J dropped 7 bases, with 16 bases sitting between them. This CDR3 region has 14 residues. From germline, CDR1 is WSHSY and CDR2 SAAADI. The CDR3 protein is CASSDSGGTGEQYF. The CDR3 nucleotides are TGCGCCAGCAGTGATTCCGGCGGAACGGGAGAGCAGTACTTC.

The V gene is TRBV5-4, the J gene TRBJ1-6, with D perhaps matching TRBD1 (5 bases). The CDR3 has 14 residues. V was pared by 4 bases and J by 9 bases, with 14 bases between. The germline gives CDR1 SGHNT, CDR2 YYREEE (reference sequence). The DNA for the CDR3 is TGTGCCAGCAGCCTGGGGGGGTTGGGTTCACCCCTCCACTTT. Translating it yields CASSLGGLGSPLHF.

J is TRBJ2-2 and V is TRBV2, with D uncertain. Per the germline V gene, CDR1 is SNHLY and CDR2 is FYNNEI. The CDR3 loop spans 16 amino acids. V lost 3 bases, J lost 0 bases, and 11 bases lay in between. CDR3 sequence: CASSEVPETNTGELFF. The CDR3, as DNA: TGTGCCAGCAGTGAGGTCCCCGAGACGAACACCGGGGAGCTGTTTTTT.

CDR3 sequence reads: CASSLAPGELFF. The CDR3 nucleotides are TGTGCCAGCAGTTTAGCCCCCGGGGAGCTGTTTTTT. This chain connects TRBV27 to TRBJ2-2; D not resolved. Trimming took 2 bases from V and 6 from J, leaving 4 bases between them. This CDR3 comprises 12 residues. In germline, CDR1 is MNHEY, CDR2 SMNVEV (reference sequence).

The genes are TRBV25-1 and TRBJ2-5; D is possibly TRBD2 (6 bases). V was shortened by 10 bases and J by 1 base, with 13 bases between the two germline ends. The CDR3 has 13 amino acids. From germline, CDR1 is MGHDK and CDR2 SYGVNS. The CDR3 bases are TGTGCCACGCGGGCGGGGTCCCAAGAGACCCAGTACTTC. This sequence encodes CATRAGSQETQYF.

This sequence joins TRBV4-1 and TRBJ2-3; a possible D gene is TRBD1 (5 bases). The CDR3 has 17 residues. Per the germline V gene, CDR1 is MGHRA and CDR2 is YSYEKL. Trimming took off 4 bases at V and 2 bases at J, with 19 bases between the two ends. The CDR3 DNA follows: TGCGCCAGCAGCCCCAGGTGGCAGGGCTTCTACACAGATACGCAGTATTTT. Translation gives CASSPRWQGFYTDTQYF.

The chain combines TRBV6-2 or TRBV6-3 with TRBJ2-2; tentatively, D is TRBD1 (6 bases). Trimming took 6 bases from V and 7 from J, leaving 9 bases between them. Germline CDR1 and CDR2: MNHEY and SVGEGT. This CDR3 is 12 amino acids long. The CDR3 loop reads CASRPGDGELFF. For the CDR3, the DNA is TGTGCCAGCAGACCAGGGGACGGGGAGCTGTTTTTT.